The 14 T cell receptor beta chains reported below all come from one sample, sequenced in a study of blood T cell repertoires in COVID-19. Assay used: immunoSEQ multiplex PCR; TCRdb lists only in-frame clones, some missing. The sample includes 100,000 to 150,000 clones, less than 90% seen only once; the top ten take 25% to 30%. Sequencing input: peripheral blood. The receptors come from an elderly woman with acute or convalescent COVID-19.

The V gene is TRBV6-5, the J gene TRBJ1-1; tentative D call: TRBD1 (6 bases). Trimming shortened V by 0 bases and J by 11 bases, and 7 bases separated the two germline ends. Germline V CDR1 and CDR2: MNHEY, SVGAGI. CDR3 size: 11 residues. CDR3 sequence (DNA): TGTGCCAGCAGTTACTCGGGGGCGGCTTTCTTT. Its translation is CASSYSGAAFF.

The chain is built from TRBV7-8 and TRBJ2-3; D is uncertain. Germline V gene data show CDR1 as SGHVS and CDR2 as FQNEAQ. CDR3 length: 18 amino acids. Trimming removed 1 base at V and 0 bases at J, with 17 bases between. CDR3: CASSLELAPLSSTDTQYF. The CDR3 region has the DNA TGTGCCAGCAGCTTAGAACTTGCACCCCTTTCTAGCACAGATACGCAGTATTTT. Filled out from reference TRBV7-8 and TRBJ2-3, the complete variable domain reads GAGVSQSPRYKVAKRGQDVALRCDPISGHVSLFWYQQALGQGPEFLTYFQNEAQLDKSGLPSDRFFAERPEGSVSTLKIQRTQQEDSAVYLCASSLELAPLSSTDTQYFGPGTRLTVL.

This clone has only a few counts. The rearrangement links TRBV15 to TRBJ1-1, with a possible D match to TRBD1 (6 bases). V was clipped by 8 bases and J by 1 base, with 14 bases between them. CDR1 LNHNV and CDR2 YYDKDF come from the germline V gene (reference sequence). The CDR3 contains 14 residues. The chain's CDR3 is CATGLRGGNTEAFF. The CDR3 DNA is TGTGCCACCGGTCTGAGGGGGGGGAACACTGAAGCTTTCTTT.

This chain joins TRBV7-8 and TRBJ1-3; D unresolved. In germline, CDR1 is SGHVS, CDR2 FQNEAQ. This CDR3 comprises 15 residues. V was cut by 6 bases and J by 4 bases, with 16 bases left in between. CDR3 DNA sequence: TGTGCCAGCAGTCCGGACGGAGCGGGGGGAAACACCATATATTTT. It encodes CASSPDGAGGNTIYF.

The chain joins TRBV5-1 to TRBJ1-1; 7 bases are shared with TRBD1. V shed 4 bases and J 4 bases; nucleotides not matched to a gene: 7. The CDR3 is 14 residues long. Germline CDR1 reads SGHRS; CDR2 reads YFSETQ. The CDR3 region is CASSDGQVVTEAFF. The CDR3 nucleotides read TGCGCCAGCAGCGATGGACAGGTCGTCACTGAAGCTTTCTTT. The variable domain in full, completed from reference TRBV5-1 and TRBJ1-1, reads KAGVTQTPRYLIKTRGQQVTLSCSPISGHRSVSWYQQTPGQGLQFLFEYFSETQRNKGNFPGRFSGRQFSNSRSEMNVSTLELGDSALYLCASSDGQVVTEAFFGQGTRLTVV.

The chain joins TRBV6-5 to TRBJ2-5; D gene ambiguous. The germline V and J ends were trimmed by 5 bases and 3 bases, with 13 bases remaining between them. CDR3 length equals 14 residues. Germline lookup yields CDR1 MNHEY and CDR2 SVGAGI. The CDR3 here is CASSLWAEEETQYF. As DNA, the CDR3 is TGTGCCAGCAGTCTTTGGGCAGAAGAAGAGACCCAGTACTTC.

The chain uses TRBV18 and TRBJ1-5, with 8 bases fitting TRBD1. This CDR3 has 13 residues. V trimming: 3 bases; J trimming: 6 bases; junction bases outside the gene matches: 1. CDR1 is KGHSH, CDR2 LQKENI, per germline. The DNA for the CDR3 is TGTGCCAGCTCACCCACAGGGGGTCAGCCCCAGCATTTT. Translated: CASSPTGGQPQHF.

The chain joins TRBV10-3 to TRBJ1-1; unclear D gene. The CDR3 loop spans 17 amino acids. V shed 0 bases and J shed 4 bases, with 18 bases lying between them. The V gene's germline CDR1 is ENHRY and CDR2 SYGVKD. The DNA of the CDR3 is TGTGCCATCAGTGAGTCGATAACGGGGTTTAGGATCACTGAAGCTTTCTTT. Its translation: CAISESITGFRITEAFF.

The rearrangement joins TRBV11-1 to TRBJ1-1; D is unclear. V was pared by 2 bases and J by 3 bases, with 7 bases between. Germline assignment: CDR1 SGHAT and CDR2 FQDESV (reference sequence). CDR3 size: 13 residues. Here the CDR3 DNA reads TGTGCCAGCAGCTTATGGGAGGACACTGAAGCTTTCTTT. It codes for CASSLWEDTEAFF.

DNA for the CDR3: TGCGCCAGCAGCCAACACCCAGCGGGGGGAGCAGATACGCAGTATTTT. This sequence encodes CASSQHPAGGADTQYF. This chain connects TRBV4-3 to TRBJ2-3; the match to TRBD2 covers 9 bases. The length of the CDR3 is 16 residues. Germline lookup yields CDR1 LGHNA and CDR2 YSLEER. V shed 2 bases and J 4 bases; nucleotides not matched to a gene: 7.

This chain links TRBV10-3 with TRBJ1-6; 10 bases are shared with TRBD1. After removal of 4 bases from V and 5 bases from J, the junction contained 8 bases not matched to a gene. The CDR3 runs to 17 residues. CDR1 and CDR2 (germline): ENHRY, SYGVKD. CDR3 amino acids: CAISGRQGAQDNSPLHF. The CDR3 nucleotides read TGTGCCATCAGTGGACGACAGGGGGCGCAGGATAATTCACCCCTCCACTTT.

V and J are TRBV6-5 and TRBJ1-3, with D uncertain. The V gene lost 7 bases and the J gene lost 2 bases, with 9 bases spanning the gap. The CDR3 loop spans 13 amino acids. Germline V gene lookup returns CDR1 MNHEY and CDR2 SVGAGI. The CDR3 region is CASTFTTGNTIYF. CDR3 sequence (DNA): TGTGCCAGCACCTTCACTACTGGAAACACCATATATTTT.

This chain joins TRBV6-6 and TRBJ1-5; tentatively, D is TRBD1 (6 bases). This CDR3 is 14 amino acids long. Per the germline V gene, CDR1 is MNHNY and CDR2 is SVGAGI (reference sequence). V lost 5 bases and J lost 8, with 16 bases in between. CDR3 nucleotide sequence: TGTGCCAGCAGTGACGAAACAGGGTACGAGCCCCAGCATTTT. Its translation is CASSDETGYEPQHF.

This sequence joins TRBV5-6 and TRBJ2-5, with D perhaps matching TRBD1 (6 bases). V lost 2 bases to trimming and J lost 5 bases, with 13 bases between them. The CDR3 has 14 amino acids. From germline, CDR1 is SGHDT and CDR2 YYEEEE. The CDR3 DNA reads TGTGCCAGCAGCTTAGAGGGGGATCCGGAGACCCAGTACTTC. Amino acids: CASSLEGDPETQYF.